The 17 T cell receptor beta chains given below trace back to one sample, sequenced in a study of blood T cell repertoires in COVID-19. The assay was immunoSEQ multiplex PCR, and TCRdb's table has in-frame clones only and misses some. The repertoire holds about 200,000 clones, around 81% seen once, with around 7% in the top ten. Input material: PBMCs or T cells enriched from blood (not recorded which). The origin of the receptors is a man in his forties who had recovered from COVID-19.

The rearrangement joins TRBV19 to TRBJ1-5, with D uncertain. This CDR3 spans 14 amino acids. Germline CDR1 reads LNHDA; CDR2 reads SQIVND (reference sequence). V lost 3 bases and J 8 bases, leaving 14 bases between the germline ends. The DNA for the CDR3 is TGTGCCAGTAGTATCGGACTGCGGAGTGAGCCCCAGCATTTT. Its protein product is CASSIGLRSEPQHF.

This sequence joins TRBV7-9 and TRBJ1-4; 10 positions match TRBD1. CDR3 length equals 15 residues. V lost 5 bases to trimming and J lost 8 bases; unmatched junction nucleotides: 8. Germline CDR1 reads SEHNR; CDR2 reads FQNEAQ (reference sequence). This CDR3 reads CASSAQGTGAEKLFF. The CDR3 bases are TGTGCCAGCAGCGCACAGGGGACAGGGGCAGAAAAACTGTTTTTT.

The chain recombines TRBV27 with TRBJ1-2; D perhaps matches TRBD1 (5 bases). The CDR3 runs 13 residues. V lost 5 bases to trimming and J lost 6 bases, with 13 bases between them. Germline assignment: CDR1 MNHEY and CDR2 SMNVEV (reference sequence). The CDR3 loop is CASSPRGVNGYTF. The CDR3 DNA reads as TGTGCCAGCAGTCCCCGGGGGGTTAATGGCTACACCTTC.

This clone was detected only a few times. The rearrangement joins TRBV7-3 to TRBJ2-3; 7 bases line up with TRBD2. CDR3 length: 14 amino acids. Germline CDR1 is SGHTA and CDR2 is FQGTGA. V dropped 5 bases and J dropped 5; count of bases not matched to a gene: 7. In nucleotides, the CDR3 is TGTGCCAGCAGCCCTGGACTAGAGGGAGATACGCAGTATTTT. It translates to CASSPGLEGDTQYF.

This clone was seen once. This chain joins TRBV15 and TRBJ1-6; TRBD1 aligns across 8 bases. The CDR3 contains 15 residues. Trimming took 5 bases from V and 5 from J; bases not matched to a gene: 5. Per germline, CDR1 LNHNV and CDR2 YYDKDF (reference sequence). CDR3 sequence: CATSARDRNNSPLHF. CDR3 sequence (DNA): TGTGCCACCAGCGCAAGGGACAGGAATAATTCACCCCTCCACTTT. Full variable domain (missing parts from reference TRBV15 and TRBJ1-6): DAMVIQNPRYQVTQFGKPVTLSCSQTLNHNVMYWYQQKSSQAPKLLFHYYDKDFNNEADTPDNFQSRRPNTSFCFLDIRSPGLGDTAMYLCATSARDRNNSPLHFGNGTRLTVT.

The CDR3 sequence is CASSLFTSGYSYNEQFF. The CDR3, as DNA: TGCGCCAGCAGCTTGTTTACTAGCGGGTACTCCTACAATGAGCAGTTCTTC. The chain joins TRBV5-1 to TRBJ2-1, with 9 bases fitting TRBD2. Germline trimming cut 1 base from V and 0 bases from J; bases unmatched to any gene: 5. The length of the CDR3 is 17 residues. The germline V gene has CDR1 SGHRS and CDR2 YFSETQ.

V gene TRBV10-3 combines with J gene TRBJ2-1; D is unclear. The CDR3 loop spans 17 amino acids. The germline V gene encodes CDR1 ENHRY and CDR2 SYGVKD. Trimming took off 0 bases at V and 0 bases at J, with 12 bases between the two ends. In DNA form, the CDR3 reads TGTGCCATCAGTGAGTCGAGAGATCTTAACTCCTACAATGAGCAGTTCTTC. Amino acid sequence: CAISESRDLNSYNEQFF.

The genes are TRBV19 and TRBJ1-6, with a weak D call TRBD1 (6 bases). The V end lost 8 bases, the J end lost 9 bases, and 14 bases lay between the germline ends. CDR1 is LNHDA and CDR2 is SQIVND in the germline V gene (reference sequence). This CDR3 has 13 amino acids. The CDR3 sequence is CASQMGARSPLHF. The CDR3 DNA follows: TGTGCCAGTCAGATGGGGGCGCGTTCACCCCTCCACTTT.

On this clone: The same CDR3 is also encoded by other DNA sequences in this sample. This chain links TRBV18 with TRBJ1-6, with 7 bases aligning to TRBD1. The germline V gene has CDR1 KGHSH and CDR2 LQKENI. V trimming: 2 bases; J trimming: 8 bases; junction bases outside the gene matches: 0. CDR3 length: 13 residues. The CDR3 DNA is TGTGCCAGCTCACCAACAGGGGATTCACCCCTCCACTTT. Protein sequence: CASSPTGDSPLHF.

This clone has a handful of counts. CDR3 nucleotides: TGCGCCAGCAGCCCTACCTTACGTCAGGGGAATCAGCCCCAGCATTTT. The encoded protein is CASSPTLRQGNQPQHF. The rearrangement links TRBV4-1 to TRBJ1-5, with D possibly being TRBD1 (6 bases). Looked up from germline, CDR1 is MGHRA and CDR2 is YSYEKL. The CDR3 totals 16 residues. The germline V and J ends were trimmed by 4 bases and 4 bases, with 17 bases remaining between them.

The chain carries TRBV7-9 and TRBJ2-2; 9 bases align to TRBD1. Unmatched junction bases numbered 8, after V lost 7 bases and J lost 5 bases. Germline V gene sequence: CDR1 SEHNR, CDR2 FQNEAQ (reference sequence). The CDR3 has 15 residues. Here the CDR3 DNA reads TGTGCCAGCACCTCCGGGACAGGGAAAACCGGGGAGCTGTTTTTT. Translating gives CASTSGTGKTGELFF.

The chain recombines TRBV11-2 with TRBJ2-1; 7 bases are a match to TRBD2. There are 16 residues in the CDR3. J lost 2 bases, V lost 1 base, and 5 bases had no gene match. Germline lookup yields CDR1 SGHAT and CDR2 FQNNGV. Written as DNA, the CDR3 is TGTGCCAGCAGCTTAGTCATCAGCGGGGCCTACAATGAGCAGTTCTTC. It translates to CASSLVISGAYNEQFF. Full variable domain (remainder filled in from reference TRBV11-2 and TRBJ2-1): EAGVAQSPRYKIIEKRQSVAFWCNPISGHATLYWYQQILGQGPKLLIQFQNNGVVDDSQLPKDRFSAERLKGVDSTLKIQPAKLEDSAVYLCASSLVISGAYNEQFFGPGTRLTVL.

The chain joins TRBV27 to TRBJ1-5; D unresolved. The V gene's germline CDR1 is MNHEY and CDR2 SMNVEV (reference sequence). V was trimmed by 2 bases and J by 3 bases, leaving 11 bases between them. The CDR3 runs 15 residues. In nucleotides, the CDR3 is TGTGCCAGCAGTTTAAGAGGGAACCACAATCAGCCCCAGCATTTT. Protein: CASSLRGNHNQPQHF.

This rearrangement joins TRBV7-2 to TRBJ2-7; perhaps TRBD2 as D (7 bases). The germline V gene has CDR1 SGHTA and CDR2 FQGNSA. Trimming shortened V by 6 bases and J by 7 bases, and 22 bases separated the two germline ends. The CDR3 contains 15 residues. The CDR3 loop reads CASSYGGTTKVEQYF. The CDR3 DNA is TGTGCCAGCAGTTACGGGGGGACAACAAAGGTGGAGCAGTACTTC. The complete variable domain, with remaining parts taken from reference TRBV7-2 and TRBJ2-7, reads GAGVSQSPSNKVTEKGKDVELRCDPISGHTALYWYRQSLGQGLEFLIYFQGNSAPDKSGLPSDRFSAERTGGSVSTLTIQRTQQEDSAVYLCASSYGGTTKVEQYFGPGTRLTVT.

This clone was seen a single time. This chain joins TRBV10-1 and TRBJ2-6, with D possibly matching TRBD1 (6 bases). Trimming pared 6 bases from V and 2 bases from J, leaving 17 bases between. The CDR3 has 17 amino acids. CDR1 and CDR2 from the germline V gene are WNHNN and SYGVQD (reference sequence). As DNA, the CDR3 is TGCGCCAGCAGGGAGAATACAGGGTATCCTGGGGCCAACGTCCTGACTTTC. It translates to CASRENTGYPGANVLTF.

The chain is built from TRBV24-1 and TRBJ2-1; perhaps TRBD2 as D (6 bases). V lost 5 bases, J lost 8 bases, and 12 bases lay in between. Germline lookup yields CDR1 KGHDR and CDR2 SFDVKD. The CDR3 spans 13 residues. CDR3 bases: TGTGCCACCAGTGGTCGACTAGTAGATGAGCAGTTCTTC. Amino acid sequence: CATSGRLVDEQFF.

V is TRBV5-4 and J is TRBJ1-6, with TRBD1 as a possible D gene (6 bases). The germline V gene has CDR1 SGHNT and CDR2 YYREEE (reference sequence). This CDR3 contains 14 residues. V shed 2 bases and J shed 8 bases, with 11 bases lying between them. The CDR3 sequence: CASSFESGDSPLHF. CDR3 coding DNA: TGTGCCAGCAGCTTTGAGTCAGGGGATTCACCCCTCCACTTT. The complete variable domain, with remaining parts taken from reference TRBV5-4 and TRBJ1-6, reads ETGVTQSPTHLIKTRGQQVTLRCSSQSGHNTVSWYQQALGQGPQFIFQYYREEENGRGNFPPRFSGLQFPNYSSELNVNALELDDSALYLCASSFESGDSPLHFGNGTRLTVT.